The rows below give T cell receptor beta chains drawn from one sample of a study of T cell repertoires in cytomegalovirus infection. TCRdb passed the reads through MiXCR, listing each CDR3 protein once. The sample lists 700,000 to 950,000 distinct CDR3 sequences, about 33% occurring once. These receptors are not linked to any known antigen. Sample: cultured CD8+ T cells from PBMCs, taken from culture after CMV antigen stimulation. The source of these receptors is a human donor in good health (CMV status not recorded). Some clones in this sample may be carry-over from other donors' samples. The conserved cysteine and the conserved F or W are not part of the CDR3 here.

AISDTLNGGYT,TRBV10-3
ASSLTSSVYNEQF,TRBV11-3
ASSLALSRGYT,TRBV7-2
ASSLEGCPYEQY,TRBV7-9
ASSPGTGDSSGANVLT,TRBV6-5
ASSPGLAGDTDTQY,TRBV7-6
ASNQSLAGALSTDTQY,TRBV14
ASSSTFWTSGGPCQGTDTQY,TRBV11-2
ASWRDGTGELF,TRBV5-4
ASSLPGEAIAGELF,TRBV7-8
ASSLTGTVNSPLH,TRBV13
ASSFLQYNEKLF,TRBV28
ASSFEGEAF,TRBV7-6
SARMGGQGGLSPLH,TRBV20-1
ASSLGGFGTDTYNEQF,TRBV7-2
ASSIGASSPLH,TRBV19
ASTFQLGFDDEQY,TRBV6-1
ASSRGTGGFYEQY,TRBV27
ASSLGGMVSYNSPLH,TRBV7-2
ASSPHLYEQY,TRBV7-9
ASSYGLAGGTKTDTQY,TRBV6-5
ASSQARTAQNTEAF,TRBV3-1
AISDRSTGVNYGYT,TRBV10-3
ASGLIGGFEEKLF,TRBV12-5